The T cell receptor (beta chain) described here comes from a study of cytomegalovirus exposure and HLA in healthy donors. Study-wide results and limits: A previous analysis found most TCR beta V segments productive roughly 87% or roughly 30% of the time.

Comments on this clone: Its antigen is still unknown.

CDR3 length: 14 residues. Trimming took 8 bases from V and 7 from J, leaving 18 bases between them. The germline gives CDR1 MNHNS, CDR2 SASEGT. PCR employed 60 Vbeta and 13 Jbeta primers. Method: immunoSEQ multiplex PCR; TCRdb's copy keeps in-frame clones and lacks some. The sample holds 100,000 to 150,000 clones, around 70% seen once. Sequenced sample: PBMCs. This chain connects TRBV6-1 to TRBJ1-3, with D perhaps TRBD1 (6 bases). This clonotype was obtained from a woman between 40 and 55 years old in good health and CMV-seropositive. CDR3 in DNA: TGTGCCAGCCTCCAGGGGCTTTTGGAGAACACCATATATTTT. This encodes CASLQGLLENTIYF.